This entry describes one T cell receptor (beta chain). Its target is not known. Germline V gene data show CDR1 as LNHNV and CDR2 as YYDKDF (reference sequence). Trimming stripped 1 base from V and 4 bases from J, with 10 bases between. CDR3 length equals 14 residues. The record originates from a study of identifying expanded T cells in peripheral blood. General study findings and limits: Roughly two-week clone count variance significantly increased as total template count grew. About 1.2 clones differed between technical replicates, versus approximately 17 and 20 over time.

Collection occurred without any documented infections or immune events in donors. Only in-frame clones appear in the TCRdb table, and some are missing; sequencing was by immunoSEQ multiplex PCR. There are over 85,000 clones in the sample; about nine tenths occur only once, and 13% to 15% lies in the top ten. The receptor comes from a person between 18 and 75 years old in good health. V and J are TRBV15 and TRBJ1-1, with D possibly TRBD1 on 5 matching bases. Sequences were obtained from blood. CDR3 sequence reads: CATSRVSGGTEAFF. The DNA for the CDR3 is TGTGCCACCAGCAGAGTTTCCGGGGGCACTGAAGCTTTCTTT.